The next 28 T cell receptor beta chains were all read from a single sample in a study of PD-L1 blockade in urothelial cancer. Generated by immunoSEQ multiplex PCR, the TCRdb table keeps only in-frame clones and is missing some. The sample contains 120,000 or so clones, more than 70% of which appear only once. Time point noted: peripheral blood 6 weeks after treatment start. Sample: PBMCs, taken around atezolizumab (anti-PD-L1) treatment. The origin of the receptors is a man aged 45-65 years with urothelial cancer.

The chain uses TRBV10-2 and TRBJ2-2, with D possibly TRBD1 on 5 matching bases. The germline V gene encodes CDR1 WSHSY and CDR2 SAAADI. This CDR3 is 14 amino acids long. Trimming left V 6 bases short and J 1 base short, with 9 bases between. The CDR3 DNA reads TGCGCCAGCAGGGACATTAAGAACACCGGGGAGCTGTTTTTT. Amino acid sequence: CASRDIKNTGELFF.

The J gene is TRBJ2-1, the V gene TRBV7-8; 8 nucleotides match TRBD2. Germline assignment: CDR1 SGHVS and CDR2 FQNEAQ. Unmatched junction bases numbered 9, after V lost 4 bases and J lost 10 bases. This CDR3 comprises 14 residues. The CDR3, as DNA: TGTGCCAGCAGCTCCACCGGACTAGCCGGAGAGCAGTTCTTC. This encodes CASSSTGLAGEQFF.

V usage is TRBV5-6 and J usage is TRBJ1-5, with D possibly TRBD1 on 5 matching bases. Trimming pared 3 bases from V and 3 bases from J, leaving 7 bases between. Germline lookup yields CDR1 SGHDT and CDR2 YYEEEE. The CDR3 sequence is 13 residues long. CDR3 amino acids: CASSWGPNQPQHF. CDR3 nucleotides: TGTGCCAGCAGCTGGGGCCCCAATCAGCCCCAGCATTTT. Full variable domain (outside the CDR3, taken from reference TRBV5-6 and TRBJ1-5): DAGVTQSPTHLIKTRGQQVTLRCSPKSGHDTVSWYQQALGQGPQFIFQYYEEEERQRGNFPDRFSGHQFPNYSSELNVNALLLGDSALYLCASSWGPNQPQHFGDGTRLSIL.

This clone was counted a few times. The V and J genes are TRBV4-1 and TRBJ2-2, with 11 bases fitting TRBD2. From germline, CDR1 is MGHRA and CDR2 YSYEKL. The CDR3 loop spans 17 amino acids. V dropped 3 bases and J dropped 4; count of bases not matched to a gene: 7. CDR3 in amino acids: CASSHHLAGGTTGELFF. CDR3 in DNA: TGCGCCAGCAGCCACCATTTAGCGGGAGGGACCACCGGGGAGCTGTTTTTT.

The rearrangement links TRBV19 to TRBJ1-5, with D uncertain. Germline V gene data show CDR1 as LNHDA and CDR2 as SQIVND (reference sequence). Between the trimmed V and J ends, which lost 7 bases and 2 bases, there was a span of 18 bases. The CDR3 is 16 amino acids. The CDR3: CASTAGGSRGNQPQHF. The CDR3 coding sequence is TGTGCCAGTACCGCGGGAGGTTCACGCGGCAATCAGCCCCAGCATTTT. Full variable domain (remainder filled in from reference TRBV19 and TRBJ1-5): DGGITQSPKYLFRKEGQNVTLSCEQNLNHDAMYWYRQDPGQGLRLIYYSQIVNDFQKGDIAEGYSVSREKKESFPLTVTSAQKNPTAFYLCASTAGGSRGNQPQHFGDGTRLSIL.

This chain links TRBV5-1 with TRBJ2-7, with a tentative D call TRBD1 (5 bases). Trimming shortened V by 0 bases and J by 2 bases, and 9 bases separated the two germline ends. This CDR3 region has 14 residues. Germline V lookup: CDR1 SGHRS, CDR2 YFSETQ. The CDR3 loop is CASSLARAPYEQYF. CDR3 DNA: TGCGCCAGCAGCTTGGCCAGGGCCCCCTACGAGCAGTACTTC.

This chain uses TRBV5-8 with TRBJ1-5; D perhaps matches TRBD1 (5 bases). Per the germline V gene, CDR1 is SGHTS and CDR2 is YDEGEE. V shed 4 bases and J shed 4 bases, with 6 bases lying between them. The CDR3 sequence is 12 residues long. The CDR3 region is CASSNRNQPQHF. CDR3 DNA: TGTGCCAGCAGCAACAGGAATCAGCCCCAGCATTTT.

This clone turned up a few times. The chain combines TRBV7-8 with TRBJ2-5; TRBD2 matches at 7 bases. The V segment lost 2 bases and the J segment 5 bases; nucleotides outside the gene matches: 5. Germline assignment: CDR1 SGHVS and CDR2 FQNEAQ. This CDR3 is built from 14 residues. CDR3 DNA: TGTGCCAGCAGCTTAACGTTCGGGGGGGAGACCCAGTACTTC. Its translation: CASSLTFGGETQYF.

V and J are TRBV11-2 and TRBJ2-7; 8 bases fit TRBD1. V lost 6 bases and J lost 2; bases outside the gene matches: 3. The length of the CDR3 is 13 residues. The germline CDR1 and CDR2 sequences are SGHAT and FQNNGV. The CDR3 reads CASRRTGTYEQYF. In nucleotides, the CDR3 is TGTGCCAGCAGACGGACAGGGACCTACGAGCAGTACTTC. The whole variable domain, filled in from reference TRBV11-2 and TRBJ2-7, reads EAGVAQSPRYKIIEKRQSVAFWCNPISGHATLYWYQQILGQGPKLLIQFQNNGVVDDSQLPKDRFSAERLKGVDSTLKIQPAKLEDSAVYLCASRRTGTYEQYFGPGTRLTVT.

V is TRBV30 and J is TRBJ2-7; D is possibly TRBD1 (5 bases). Per germline, CDR1 GTSNPN and CDR2 SVGIG (reference sequence). This CDR3 comprises 14 residues. V lost 2 bases and J 5 bases, leaving 16 bases between the germline ends. The CDR3 region has the DNA TGTGCCTGGAGTACGAGGAGACAGACGGACGAGCAGTACTTC. This translates into CAWSTRRQTDEQYF. The full variable domain, rest sourced from reference TRBV30 and TRBJ2-7, is SQTIHQWPATLVQPVGSPLSLECTVEGTSNPNLYWYRQAAGRGLQLLFYSVGIGQISSEVPQNLSASRPQDRQFILSSKKLLLSDSGFYLCAWSTRRQTDEQYFGPGTRLTVT.

This clone has a count of ten or more. This chain joins TRBV7-9 and TRBJ2-5; D is perhaps TRBD2 (6 bases). The V and J ends lost 5 bases and 3 bases respectively, with 13 bases between them. Looked up from germline, CDR1 is SEHNR and CDR2 is FQNEAQ (reference sequence). CDR3 length: 14 residues. The CDR3 region is CASSGAGEEETQYF. The CDR3 bases are TGTGCCAGCAGCGGGGCCGGGGAGGAAGAGACCCAGTACTTC. Using reference TRBV7-9 and TRBJ2-5 for the parts outside the CDR3, the full variable domain is DTGVSQNPRHKITKRGQNVTFRCDPISEHNRLYWYRQTLGQGPEFLTYFQNEAQLEKSRLLSDRFSAERPKGSFSTLEIQRTEQGDSAMYLCASSGAGEEETQYFGPGTRLLVL.

V gene TRBV18 combines with J gene TRBJ1-2; 7 positions match TRBD1. The CDR3 contains 14 residues. CDR1 and CDR2 from the germline V gene are KGHSH and LQKENI. Trimming took 3 bases from V and 2 from J; bases not matched to a gene: 3. The CDR3 DNA sequence: TGTGCCAGCTCACCGCAGACAGGGAACTATGGCTACACCTTC. It is translated as CASSPQTGNYGYTF. The full variable domain, completed using reference TRBV18 and TRBJ1-2, is NAGVMQNPRHLVRRRGQEARLRCSPMKGHSHVYWYRQLPEEGLKFMVYLQKENIIDESGMPKERFSAEFPKEGPSILRIQQVVRGDSAAYFCASSPQTGNYGYTFGSGTRLTVV.

The chain couples TRBV10-2 to TRBJ1-3; D is unclear. The CDR3 length is 16 residues. V was clipped by 0 bases and J by 1 base, with 10 bases between them. Germline V lookup: CDR1 WSHSY, CDR2 SAAADI. CDR3: CASSESAVISGNTIYF. The CDR3 DNA is TGCGCCAGCAGTGAGTCGGCGGTGATATCTGGAAACACCATATATTTT.

The V and J genes are TRBV19 and TRBJ2-1, with D possibly being TRBD2 (5 bases). The CDR3 spans 15 residues. CDR1 is LNHDA and CDR2 is SQIVND in the germline V gene (reference sequence). The V end was cut by 5 bases, the J end by 7 bases, with 18 bases between. The CDR3 spells CASSASTTPLNEQFF. Written as DNA, the CDR3 is TGTGCCAGTAGTGCTTCGACTACCCCTTTGAATGAGCAGTTCTTC.

The chain combines TRBV19 with TRBJ2-1; a possible D gene is TRBD1 (6 bases). The V end was cut by 6 bases, the J end by 8 bases, with 11 bases between. The CDR3 totals 12 residues. Germline CDR1 is LNHDA and CDR2 is SQIVND (reference sequence). CDR3 amino acids: CASSPQGDEQFF. In DNA, the CDR3 is TGTGCCAGTAGCCCACAGGGAGATGAGCAGTTCTTC. The entire variable domain, with the rest obtained from reference TRBV19 and TRBJ2-1, is as follows: DGGITQSPKYLFRKEGQNVTLSCEQNLNHDAMYWYRQDPGQGLRLIYYSQIVNDFQKGDIAEGYSVSREKKESFPLTVTSAQKNPTAFYLCASSPQGDEQFFGPGTRLTVL.

This chain links TRBV19 with TRBJ2-3; TRBD2 matches at 9 bases. The CDR3 runs 14 residues. CDR1 LNHDA and CDR2 SQIVND come from the germline V gene (reference sequence). With V trimmed by 7 bases and J by 5 bases, 7 bases remained unmatched. CDR3 in amino acids: CASIASGTGDTQYF. CDR3 DNA: TGTGCCAGTATCGCTAGCGGGACGGGAGATACGCAGTATTTT.

Only one count was recorded for this clone. The chain combines TRBV5-1 with TRBJ2-1; D gene unclear. Trimming pared 4 bases from V and 10 bases from J, leaving 15 bases between. CDR3 length: 13 amino acids. Per the germline V gene, CDR1 is SGHRS and CDR2 is YFSETQ. CDR3 in DNA: TGCGCCAGCAGCCCACCCCTAGTTGGGGAGCAGTTCTTC. Amino acid sequence: CASSPPLVGEQFF.

The chain links TRBV2 to TRBJ2-1; 14 nucleotides agree with TRBD2. Germline V gene lookup returns CDR1 SNHLY and CDR2 FYNNEI. The length of the CDR3 is 15 residues. Trimming removed 4 bases from V and 9 bases from J; junction bases left unmatched: 5. In nucleotides, the CDR3 is TGTGCCAGCAGTGGGGGACTAGCGGGAGTAAGTGAGCAGTTCTTC. Its protein is CASSGGLAGVSEQFF.

The V call is TRBV30, the J call TRBJ2-4; a weak D match, TRBD2 (5 bases). Trimming took 2 bases from V and 0 from J, leaving 11 bases between them. The CDR3 has 15 residues. The V gene's germline CDR1 is GTSNPN and CDR2 SVGIG (reference sequence). The CDR3 reads CAWSLGRAAKNIQYF. DNA for the CDR3: TGTGCCTGGAGTCTAGGGCGGGCAGCCAAAAACATTCAGTACTTC. The full variable domain, with the rest looked up from reference TRBV30 and TRBJ2-4, is SQTIHQWPATLVQPVGSPLSLECTVEGTSNPNLYWYRQAAGRGLQLLFYSVGIGQISSEVPQNLSASRPQDRQFILSSKKLLLSDSGFYLCAWSLGRAAKNIQYFGAGTRLSVL.

The V and J genes are TRBV19 and TRBJ2-5; 9 nucleotides match TRBD2. The trim removed 2 bases at V and 1 base at J, leaving 2 bases unmatched. The CDR3 has 15 amino acids. CDR1 LNHDA and CDR2 SQIVND come from the germline V gene (reference sequence). The DNA of the CDR3 is TGTGCCAGTAGTATAATTAGCGGGGGCCAAGAGACCCAGTACTTC. Its protein is CASSIISGGQETQYF.

V and J are TRBV20-1 and TRBJ1-1; D is ambiguous. Germline-derived CDR1 and CDR2 are DFQATT and SNEGSKA (reference sequence). Trimming shortened V by 0 bases and J by 8 bases, and 7 bases separated the two germline ends. The CDR3 extends over 11 amino acids. The CDR3 DNA reads TGCAGTGCTAGAGAGGTACGGGAAGCTTTCTTT. This codes for CSAREVREAFF.

V and J are TRBV11-2 and TRBJ1-4, with D perhaps TRBD1 (5 bases). Per germline, CDR1 SGHAT and CDR2 FQNNGV. The V end was cut by 5 bases, the J end by 4 bases, with 11 bases between. This CDR3 spans 14 amino acids. Here the CDR3 reads CASSRDSFNEKLFF. The DNA for the CDR3 is TGTGCCAGCAGCCGAGACAGCTTTAATGAAAAACTGTTTTTT.

V gene TRBV6-1 combines with J gene TRBJ2-3; tentative D call: TRBD2 (5 bases). This CDR3 has 13 amino acids. The ends were cut back, 8 bases at V and 6 bases at J, with 15 bases in the middle. Per the germline V gene, CDR1 is MNHNS and CDR2 is SASEGT. The CDR3 nucleotides read TGTGCCAGCCAATGGGAGAACAACGATACGCAGTATTTT. Its protein is CASQWENNDTQYF.

This chain uses TRBV4-2 with TRBJ2-7, with D perhaps TRBD2 (5 bases). The CDR3 spans 13 residues. The germline V and J ends were trimmed by 4 bases and 6 bases, with 13 bases remaining between them. CDR1 is LGHNA, CDR2 YNFKEQ, per germline. CDR3 sequence reads: CASSPGISTEQYF. The DNA for the CDR3 is TGTGCCAGCAGCCCCGGGATATCTACCGAGCAGTACTTC.

This clone showed up just a few times. The V and J genes are TRBV7-2 and TRBJ2-2; the D gene is possibly TRBD2 (6 bases). V was clipped by 4 bases and J by 0 bases, with 9 bases between them. In germline, CDR1 is SGHTA, CDR2 FQGNSA. The length of the CDR3 is 15 residues. CDR3 amino acids: CASSYRLANTGELFF. CDR3 DNA: TGTGCCAGCAGCTACCGACTAGCGAACACCGGGGAGCTGTTTTTT. Based on the CDR3 plus reference TRBV7-2 and TRBJ2-2, the full variable domain is GAGVSQSPSNKVTEKGKDVELRCDPISGHTALYWYRQSLGQGLEFLIYFQGNSAPDKSGLPSDRFSAERTGGSVSTLTIQRTQQEDSAVYLCASSYRLANTGELFFGEGSRLTVL.

The chain couples TRBV5-1 to TRBJ1-2; 7 nucleotides agree with TRBD1. Trimming cost V 4 bases and J 5 bases; bases outside gene matches: 17. This CDR3 has 17 amino acids. CDR1 is SGHRS and CDR2 is YFSETQ in the germline V gene. This CDR3 reads CASSPGAFSGQEYGYTF. As DNA, the CDR3 is TGCGCCAGCAGCCCGGGGGCTTTTTCCGGACAGGAGTATGGCTACACCTTC.

This clone was recorded only once. The chain has TRBV29-1 and TRBJ2-1, with D maybe TRBD1 (5 bases). Germline CDR1 reads SQVTM; CDR2 reads ANQGSEA. V lost 3 bases, J lost 9 bases, and 15 bases lay in between. The CDR3 sequence is 13 residues long. The DNA for the CDR3 is TGCAGCGTTGAGCTGGTCAGGGATGGTGAGCAGTTCTTC. Translating gives CSVELVRDGEQFF.

The chain is built from TRBV27 and TRBJ2-3, with 9 bases matching TRBD2. J gave up 6 bases and V 6 bases, and 7 bases lay outside the gene matches. Germline V gives CDR1 MNHEY, CDR2 SMNVEV (reference sequence). The CDR3 runs to 14 residues. In DNA form, the CDR3 reads TGTGCCAGCAGCCTTAGCGGGAGCGCGGATACGCAGTATTTT. This sequence encodes CASSLSGSADTQYF.